These T cell receptor beta chains were read from a single sample in a study of cytomegalovirus exposure and HLA in healthy donors. Assay used: immunoSEQ multiplex PCR; TCRdb lists only in-frame clones, some missing. The data show 200,000 to 250,000 clones, under 70% seen once. The specimen was PBMCs. The receptors were sampled from a man in his forties in good health and CMV-seropositive. The CDR3 runs from the conserved cysteine through the conserved F or W. The D gene is left open where the match is weak. A row's size may be missing; if present it is once, few, many or a size class.

V gene,D gene,clone size,J gene,CDR3 DNA,CDR3 protein
TRBV20-1,-,-,TRBJ2-1,TGCAGTGCTGTCTCCAATGAGCAGTTCTTC,CSAVSNEQFF
TRBV5-8,-,few,TRBJ2-5,TGTGCCAGCAGCGGGGCTGACAGGAGAACCCAGTACTTC,CASSGADRRTQYF
TRBV27,TRBD1,-,TRBJ2-7,TGTGCCAGCAGTTTATTAGGGACAGGGGGAATCTACGAGCAGTACTTC,CASSLLGTGGIYEQYF
TRBV9,TRBD1,-,TRBJ1-6,TGTGCCAGCAGCGGACAGGGAAGCGGCTATAATTCACCCCTCCACTTT,CASSGQGSGYNSPLHF
TRBV5-4,-,-,TRBJ2-1,TGTGCCAGCCGACAGGCAGGGGGGAACAATGAGCAGTTCTTC,CASRQAGGNNEQFF
TRBV28,TRBD2,-,TRBJ2-3,TGTGCCAGCAACTCCTGGTCGGGGGGGGTAGATACGCAGTATTTT,CASNSWSGGVDTQYF
TRBV7-6,-,-,TRBJ1-1,TGTGCCAGCAGCAGCAGGGAGAACACTGAAGCTTTCTTT,CASSSRENTEAFF
TRBV7-2,-,-,TRBJ1-1,TGTGCCAGCAGCTTAGCTGGGGGCTGGACTGAAGCTTTCTTT,CASSLAGGWTEAFF
TRBV6-5,-,-,TRBJ1-1,TGTGCCAGCAGTCCGATACCCAGCGTGCGCACTGAAGCTTTCTTT,CASSPIPSVRTEAFF
TRBV15,-,few,TRBJ1-3,TGTGCCACCAACGCTAGGAACACGAAAAACGGGAGAAACACCATATATTTT,CATNARNTKNGRNTIYF
TRBV5-1,-,few,TRBJ2-3,TGCGCCAGCAGTAGAGGGACTTCTAGCACAGATACGCAGTATTTT,CASSRGTSSTDTQYF
TRBV28,TRBD1,-,TRBJ1-2,TGTGCCAGCAGTTTTGGGGACAGAAACTATGGCTACACCTTC,CASSFGDRNYGYTF
TRBV5-1,-,-,TRBJ1-2,TGCGCCAGCAGCGGTCAGGGATTGGCTAACTATGGCTACACCTTC,CASSGQGLANYGYTF
TRBV4-1,TRBD1,-,TRBJ2-3,TGCGCCAGCTCCCGGGACAGGGATAGTGGGACAGATACGCAGTATTTT,CASSRDRDSGTDTQYF
TRBV2,-,-,TRBJ1-3,TGTGCCTGCAGCCTTCAGGGGTCTGGAAACACCATATATTTT,CACSLQGSGNTIYF
TRBV27,-,-,TRBJ1-1,TGTGCCAGCCGCCGCACAGGGAGGGACACTGAAGCTTTCTTT,CASRRTGRDTEAFF
TRBV15,TRBD1,-,TRBJ2-7,TGTGCCACCAGCGCCGGGACAGGTGAGCAGTACTTC,CATSAGTGEQYF